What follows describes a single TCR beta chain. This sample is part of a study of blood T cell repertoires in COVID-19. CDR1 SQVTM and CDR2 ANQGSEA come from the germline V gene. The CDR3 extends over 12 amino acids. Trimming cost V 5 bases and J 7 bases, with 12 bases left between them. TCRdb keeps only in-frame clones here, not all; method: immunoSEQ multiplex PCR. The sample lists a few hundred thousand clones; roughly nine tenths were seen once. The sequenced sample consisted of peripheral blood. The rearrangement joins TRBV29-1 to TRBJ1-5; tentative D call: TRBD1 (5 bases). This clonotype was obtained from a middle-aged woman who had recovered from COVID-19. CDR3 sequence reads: CSVWTWVQPQHF. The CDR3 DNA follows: TGCAGCGTTTGGACATGGGTACAGCCCCAGCATTTT.